The 19 T cell receptor beta chains below come from one sample, sequenced in a study of T cell changes during pregnancy in multiple sclerosis. The table came from immunoSEQ multiplex PCR; TCRdb's copy has only in-frame clones and leaves some out. The data contain 45,000 to 55,000 clones, around 90% of them seen just once; the ten biggest clones take up 0.61%. The sequencing here drew on CD4+ T cells from peripheral blood mononuclear cells, taken after pregnancy. These receptors came from a female donor in good health, enrolled as a control in a pregnancy study.

The chain is built from TRBV14 and TRBJ2-3; a possible D gene is TRBD1 (6 bases). Germline lookup yields CDR1 SGHDN and CDR2 FVKESK. Trimming left V 4 bases short and J 0 bases short, with 14 bases between. CDR3 size: 16 residues. The chain's CDR3 is CASSPGTPKSTDTQYF. The CDR3, as DNA: TGTGCCAGCAGCCCCGGGACACCGAAAAGCACAGATACGCAGTATTTT.

This chain links TRBV28 with TRBJ1-6, with no clear D. Trimming took off 1 base at V and 0 bases at J, with 16 bases between the two ends. The CDR3 consists of 19 residues. Germline-derived CDR1 and CDR2 are MDHEN and SYDVKM. The DNA for the CDR3 is TGTGCCAGCAGTTTATACAGCCTACCATTGAGCTCCTATAATTCACCCCTCCACTTT. Its protein is CASSLYSLPLSSYNSPLHF.

The genes are TRBV19 and TRBJ2-1; D perhaps matches TRBD1 (6 bases). The CDR3 is 15 amino acids. V was clipped by 5 bases and J by 0 bases, with 11 bases between them. The germline gives CDR1 LNHDA, CDR2 SQIVND (reference sequence). CDR3 sequence reads: CASSYDRSSYNEQFF. DNA of the CDR3: TGTGCCAGTAGTTATGACAGGAGCTCCTACAATGAGCAGTTCTTC.

This chain connects TRBV4-1 to TRBJ1-6; D remains unclear. Germline V gene sequence: CDR1 MGHRA, CDR2 YSYEKL. Trimming pared 0 bases from V and 10 bases from J, leaving 13 bases between. The CDR3 totals 15 residues. CDR3 sequence reads: CASSQDPGLGSPLHF. The CDR3 nucleotides read TGCGCCAGCAGCCAAGACCCGGGGTTGGGCTCACCCCTCCACTTT.

This clone was seen only a few times. The genes are TRBV28 and TRBJ2-4, with D maybe TRBD2 (7 bases). Per the germline V gene, CDR1 is MDHEN and CDR2 is SYDVKM. This CDR3 comprises 15 residues. V was cut by 3 bases and J by 2 bases, with 11 bases left in between. The CDR3 is CASSLGGLTKNIQYF. CDR3 coding DNA: TGTGCCAGCAGTTTGGGGGGGCTTACCAAAAACATTCAGTACTTC.

The chain recombines TRBV18 with TRBJ1-2; 7 bases match TRBD1. Germline V CDR1 and CDR2: KGHSH, LQKENI. The ends lost 3 bases at V and 8 bases at J; junction bases unmatched: 12. This CDR3 has 15 amino acids. The CDR3 DNA is TGTGCCAGCTCACCCCCGACAGGGTGGGATAGCGGCTACACCTTC. Protein sequence: CASSPPTGWDSGYTF.

The chain carries TRBV18 and TRBJ1-5; D is unclear. The germline V gene has CDR1 KGHSH and CDR2 LQKENI. V lost 2 bases, J lost 1 base, and 9 bases lay in between. CDR3 length equals 15 residues. CDR3 residues: CASSPWVGSNQPQHF. CDR3 DNA sequence: TGTGCCAGCTCACCATGGGTCGGGAGCAATCAGCCCCAGCATTTT.

This clone was observed a single time. V and J are TRBV5-6 and TRBJ1-1; D might be TRBD1 (5 bases). V shed 1 base and J shed 10 bases, with 17 bases lying between them. The CDR3 sequence is 14 residues long. The germline gives CDR1 SGHDT, CDR2 YYEEEE. CDR3 sequence reads: CASSLIGGPGRAFF. CDR3 nucleotide sequence: TGTGCCAGCAGCTTGATCGGGGGACCCGGAAGAGCTTTCTTT.

V and J are TRBV12-5 and TRBJ2-1; unclear D gene. The CDR3 sequence is 11 residues long. V was clipped by 2 bases and J by 8 bases, with 4 bases between them. Per the germline V gene, CDR1 is LGHNT and CDR2 is FRNRAP. CDR3: CASGLRDEQFF. The CDR3 region has the DNA TGTGCTAGTGGTTTGAGAGATGAGCAGTTCTTC. The full variable domain, rest sourced from reference TRBV12-5 and TRBJ2-1, is DARVTQTPRHKVTEMGQEVTMRCQPILGHNTVFWYRQTMMQGLELLAYFRNRAPLDDSGMPKDRFSAEMPDATLATLKIQPSEPRDSAVYFCASGLRDEQFFGPGTRLTVL.

V and J are TRBV6-1 and TRBJ2-7; a weak D match, TRBD2 (7 bases). Trimming shortened V by 4 bases and J by 7 bases, and 20 bases separated the two germline ends. Germline V CDR1 and CDR2: MNHNS, SASEGT. This CDR3 is 15 amino acids long. CDR3 sequence reads: CASSARGGVTVEQYF. The CDR3 DNA sequence: TGTGCCAGCAGTGCGAGGGGGGGAGTAACGGTAGAGCAGTACTTC.

The rearrangement joins TRBV18 to TRBJ1-2; the match to TRBD1 covers 7 bases. Germline CDR1 and CDR2: KGHSH and LQKENI. Trimming removed 5 bases from V and 2 bases from J; junction bases left unmatched: 11. The CDR3 length is 16 residues. The CDR3 DNA reads as TGTGCCAGCTCAAAGGGCCTCGACAGGGAAAACTATGGCTACACCTTC. Residues: CASSKGLDRENYGYTF.

This chain connects TRBV7-6 to TRBJ1-1; 9 bases are shared with TRBD1. Germline V gene sequence: CDR1 SGHVS, CDR2 FNYEAQ. CDR3 length: 16 residues. V lost 1 base, J lost 1 base, and 4 bases stayed unmatched. The CDR3 nucleotides are TGTGCCAGCAGCTTAGAGACAGGGGGGCCGAACACTGAAGCTTTCTTT. Its translation is CASSLETGGPNTEAFF.

The chain employs TRBV29-1 and TRBJ1-1, with D maybe TRBD1 (6 bases). Germline values: CDR1 SQVTM, CDR2 ANQGSEA. V was cut by 6 bases and J by 1 base, with 9 bases left in between. The CDR3 covers 12 residues. CDR3 amino acids: CSVGQSNTEAFF. CDR3 bases: TGCAGCGTGGGACAATCGAACACTGAAGCTTTCTTT. The full variable domain, in which reference TRBV29-1 and TRBJ1-1 provide the parts outside the CDR3, is SAVISQKPSRDICQRGTSLTIQCQVDSQVTMMFWYRQQPGQSLTLIATANQGSEATYESGFVIDKFPISRPNLTFSTLTVSNMSPEDSSIYLCSVGQSNTEAFFGQGTRLTVV.

This chain uses TRBV4-1 with TRBJ1-5; D is perhaps TRBD1 (5 bases). V lost 4 bases and J 0 bases, leaving 13 bases between the germline ends. The CDR3 contains 16 residues. Germline V gene lookup returns CDR1 MGHRA and CDR2 YSYEKL. CDR3 loop: CASSPREGLSNQPQHF. CDR3 DNA: TGCGCCAGCAGCCCCAGGGAGGGTCTTAGCAATCAGCCCCAGCATTTT.

V usage is TRBV7-9 and J usage is TRBJ2-1, with 9 bases that match TRBD2. Germline CDR1 SEHNR, CDR2 FQNEAQ (reference sequence). This CDR3 has 14 residues. Trimming took 5 bases from V and 6 from J; bases not matched to a gene: 5. The CDR3 loop reads CASSPGTSFNEQFF. The CDR3 nucleotides are TGTGCCAGCAGCCCCGGGACTAGCTTCAATGAGCAGTTCTTC.

CDR3: CASKSFGGTEAFF. DNA for the CDR3: TGTGCCAGCAAGTCCTTCGGGGGGACTGAAGCTTTCTTT. The V and J genes are TRBV6-1 and TRBJ1-1, with D possibly being TRBD1 (5 bases). The CDR3 extends over 13 amino acids. CDR1 and CDR2 (germline): MNHNS, SASEGT. The V end was cut by 7 bases, the J end by 5 bases, with 14 bases between.

V and J are TRBV10-3 and TRBJ2-7; the D is unclear. Germline CDR1 and CDR2: ENHRY and SYGVKD. The CDR3 sequence is 13 residues long. V was shortened by 6 bases and J by 0 bases, with 9 bases between the two germline ends. In DNA form, the CDR3 reads TGTGCCATCAGGCAGGATTCCTCCTACGAGCAGTACTTC. Amino acid sequence: CAIRQDSSYEQYF.

In its sample, this clone was seen once. The rearrangement uses TRBV6-4 and TRBJ2-4, with TRBD2 matching over 11 bases. With 11 bases clipped from V and 2 bases from J, the junction kept 23 bases outside the gene matches. The germline V gene has CDR1 MRHNA and CDR2 SNTAGT. The CDR3 is made up of 20 amino acids. The CDR3 DNA sequence: TGTGCCGGCCGACCCCAGAGGTGGCTAGCGGGAGGAATGTCCAAAAACATTCAGTACTTC. The encoded protein is CAGRPQRWLAGGMSKNIQYF.

This rearrangement joins TRBV5-1 to TRBJ2-2; TRBD2 matches 9 bases. Germline trimming cut 0 bases from V and 0 bases from J; bases unmatched to any gene: 3. The CDR3 sequence is 17 residues long. CDR1 and CDR2 from the germline V gene are SGHRS and YFSETQ. CDR3 protein: CASSLDLAGTNTGELFF. The CDR3 DNA sequence: TGCGCCAGCAGCTTGGACCTAGCGGGGACGAACACCGGGGAGCTGTTTTTT.